Listed here are 10 T cell receptor beta chains from one sample, sequenced in a study of shared clonotypes between healthy human individuals. Generated by immunoSEQ multiplex PCR, the TCRdb table keeps only in-frame clones and is missing some. The table includes over 2 million clones, 85% to 95% detected once. Input material: naive CD4+ T cells from PBMCs. Described subset: CD45RA+ positively selected. All receptors come from a man aged 18 to 29 in good health. Some clones in this sample may be carry-over from other donors' samples.

The chain joins TRBV7-3 to TRBJ1-1; a weak D match, TRBD1 (6 bases). From germline, CDR1 is SGHTA and CDR2 FQGTGA. V was cut by 5 bases and J by 5 bases, with 15 bases left in between. The CDR3 loop spans 14 amino acids. CDR3 sequence (DNA): TGTGCCAGCAGCCGGGACAATATGGTGACTGAAGCTTTCTTT. Translating it yields CASSRDNMVTEAFF.

The V and J genes are TRBV7-2 and TRBJ2-2, with 8 bases identical to TRBD2. Germline V lookup: CDR1 SGHTA, CDR2 FQGNSA. The V gene end was trimmed by 2 bases and the J gene end by 4 bases; junction bases not matched to a gene: 9. There are 17 residues in the CDR3. DNA for the CDR3: TGTGCCAGCAGCTTAAGTAGCGGGACGTCTAGCACCGGGGAGCTGTTTTTT. Translating it yields CASSLSSGTSSTGELFF.

V and J are TRBV28 and TRBJ1-5; D perhaps matches TRBD1 (6 bases). Germline V gene lookup returns CDR1 MDHEN and CDR2 SYDVKM. The ends were cut back, 4 bases at V and 4 bases at J, with 14 bases in the middle. The CDR3 has 15 amino acids. The CDR3 DNA reads as TGTGCCAGCAGTTATTTGGGGGGCCCTAATCAGCCCCAGCATTTT. It is translated as CASSYLGGPNQPQHF.

This chain uses TRBV6-1 with TRBJ1-5; TRBD1 matches at 7 bases. This CDR3 has 17 amino acids. Per germline, CDR1 MNHNS and CDR2 SASEGT. The V and J ends lost 2 bases and 7 bases, in that order; junction bases with no gene match: 14. CDR3 sequence: CASSESPYRGVGQPQHF. In DNA, the CDR3 is TGTGCCAGCAGTGAAAGCCCTTACAGGGGTGTCGGCCAGCCCCAGCATTTT.

The chain employs TRBV10-2 and TRBJ2-5; D might be TRBD2 (6 bases). The CDR3 runs 13 residues. The germline V gene has CDR1 WSHSY and CDR2 SAAADI. V was pared by 10 bases and J by 5 bases, with 17 bases between. For the CDR3, the DNA is TGCGCCACCTTAAGTACGGGAGTTGAGACCCAGTACTTC. Amino acids: CATLSTGVETQYF.

This clone was counted a single time. J is TRBJ1-4 and V is TRBV30, with a weak D call TRBD1 (6 bases). Germline V gene lookup returns CDR1 GTSNPN and CDR2 SVGIG (reference sequence). The CDR3 spans 14 residues. The V end was cut by 5 bases, the J end by 7 bases, with 17 bases between. The CDR3 spells CAWDVEQGREKLFF. CDR3 sequence (DNA): TGTGCCTGGGACGTAGAACAGGGTCGTGAAAAACTGTTTTTT.

The chain is built from TRBV5-1 and TRBJ1-1, with D perhaps matching TRBD1 (5 bases). The CDR3 length is 14 residues. The V gene lost 1 base and the J gene lost 11 bases, with 18 bases spanning the gap. CDR1 and CDR2 from the germline V gene are SGHRS and YFSETQ. As DNA, the CDR3 is TGCGCCAGCAGCTTGATAGAAAGGGGCGATGGGGCTTTCTTT. It is translated as CASSLIERGDGAFF.

This sequence joins TRBV9 and TRBJ1-1; tentatively, D is TRBD1 (5 bases). The CDR3 sequence is 15 residues long. With 4 bases removed from V and 1 base from J, the gap between germline ends came to 14 bases. Germline CDR1 and CDR2: SGDLS and YYNGEE. DNA of the CDR3: TGTGCCAGCAGCTCACCGACAGCTAAGAACACTGAAGCTTTCTTT. This sequence encodes CASSSPTAKNTEAFF.

The rearrangement links TRBV29-1 to TRBJ1-1; D remains unclear. The V end lost 6 bases, the J end lost 1 base, and 12 bases lay between the germline ends. There are 13 residues in the CDR3. Germline lookup yields CDR1 SQVTM and CDR2 ANQGSEA. The CDR3: CSVREPSNTEAFF. The CDR3 nucleotides read TGCAGCGTGAGGGAGCCCTCGAACACTGAAGCTTTCTTT.

In its sample, this clone was seen once. For the CDR3, the DNA is TGTGCCAGCAGCCGATATACTAACACCGGGGAGCTGTTTTTT. It codes for CASSRYTNTGELFF. The chain employs TRBV7-3 and TRBJ2-2; D uncertain. The CDR3 sequence is 14 residues long. With 5 bases removed from V and 2 bases from J, the gap between germline ends came to 9 bases. The V gene's germline CDR1 is SGHTA and CDR2 FQGTGA.